Shown below are 25 T cell receptor beta chains from a single sample sequenced in a study of T cells in women clearing cervical HPV infection. TCRdb's table, derived via immunoSEQ multiplex PCR, lists solely in-frame clones and lacks some. Recorded here are about 35,000 clones; the top ten clones represent approximately 1.5%. The sequenced sample was blood buffy coat. The receptors originated from a woman aged 18-70 years with a cervical HPV16 infection that either progressed to CIN3+ or cleared (not recorded which).

Points on this clone: The read terminates 3 residues before the CDR3 end, so the remaining end is supplied by the germline J gene. The gene calls are TRBV20-1 and TRBJ1-5, with TRBD1 identical over 9 bases. V was pared by 6 bases and J by 5 bases, with 5 bases of the junction left unmatched. The CDR3 loop spans 13 amino acids. The V gene's germline CDR1 is DFQATT and CDR2 SNEGSKA (reference sequence). CDR3 residues: CSANRGRHQPQHF. CDR3 DNA (partial): TGCAGTGCAAACAGGGGGCGGCATCAGCCC.

To note about this clone: The read finishes 3 residues shy of the CDR3 end, and the germline J gene is used to complete it. The chain uses TRBV5-1 and TRBJ2-4; 8 bases are a match to TRBD2. Germline V gene data show CDR1 as SGHRS and CDR2 as YFSETQ. This CDR3 has 15 amino acids. The V and J ends lost 4 bases and 6 bases, in that order; junction bases with no gene match: 9. The CDR3 sequence is CASSLRGAGGNIQYF. Incomplete CDR3 DNA: TGCGCCAGCAGCCTGCGGGGGGCTGGGGGAAACATT. The full variable domain, in which reference TRBV5-1 and TRBJ2-4 provide the parts outside the CDR3, is KAGVTQTPRYLIKTRGQQVTLSCSPISGHRSVSWYQQTPGQGLQFLFEYFSETQRNKGNFPGRFSGRQFSNSRSEMNVSTLELGDSALYLCASSLRGAGGNIQYFGAGTRLSVL.

Regarding this clone: Read sequence stops 3 residues before the CDR3 end, and the germline J gene provides the missing end. This sequence joins TRBV18 and TRBJ1-2, with a tentative D call TRBD1 (5 bases). The CDR3 spans 15 residues. Germline V CDR1 and CDR2: KGHSH, LQKENI. The covered CDR3 bases are TGTGCCAGCTCACCACCCGGGACTAGCGGGTACGAC. Translating it yields CASSPPGTSGYD. Given in full, the CDR3 is CASSPPGTSGYDYTF.

CDR3 sequence: CSADRQGWKAFF. The CDR3 DNA, read in part, is TGCAGTGCTGATAGGCAGGGATGGAAA. This chain links TRBV20-1 with TRBJ1-1; tentatively, D is TRBD1 (5 bases). The read ends 3 residues early relative to the CDR3; the germline J gene fills the gap. The germline CDR1 and CDR2 sequences are DFQATT and SNEGSKA (reference sequence). There are 12 residues in the CDR3.

A remark on this clone: The CDR3 goes on 3 residues after the read ends, and that part is filled in from the germline J gene. This specimen includes other DNA sequences encoding the same CDR3. The chain couples TRBV20-1 to TRBJ2-2, with 8 bases that match TRBD1. The trim removed 3 bases at V and 5 bases at J, leaving 5 bases unmatched. From germline, CDR1 is DFQATT and CDR2 SNEGSKA (reference sequence). The CDR3 totals 14 residues. The CDR3 spells CSARRTGHTGELFF. The part of the CDR3 DNA that was read is TGCAGTGCTAGGAGGACAGGGCATACCGGGGAG.

About this clone: The DNA ends 3 residues before the CDR3 does, and the rest of the CDR3 is filled in from the germline J gene. The V gene is TRBV5-5, the J gene TRBJ1-4; 7 positions match TRBD1. Trimming cost V 1 base and J 5 bases; bases outside gene matches: 5. The CDR3 runs 15 residues. In germline, CDR1 is SGHKS, CDR2 YYEKEE (reference sequence). The CDR3: CASSLFSGGNEKLFF. The part of the CDR3 DNA that was read is TGTGCCAGCAGCTTGTTCTCAGGGGGGAATGAAAAA.

About this clone itself: The sequence runs out 3 residues before the end of the CDR3; the remainder is reconstructed from the germline J gene. This chain joins TRBV7-2 and TRBJ1-2; unclear D gene. Germline V gene lookup returns CDR1 SGHTA and CDR2 FQGNSA. The CDR3 extends over 12 amino acids. The CDR3 loop is CAILSGSGDYTF. The CDR3 DNA, read in part, is TGTGCCATCCTTAGCGGGAGCGGCGAC.

As for this clone: The CDR3 extends 3 residues past the end of the read, so its final part is completed from the germline J gene. V usage is TRBV5-1 and J usage is TRBJ2-5; D may be TRBD2 (6 bases). Trimming took off 4 bases at V and 5 bases at J, with 15 bases between the two ends. This CDR3 region has 14 residues. The germline V gene encodes CDR1 SGHRS and CDR2 YFSETQ. The CDR3 DNA, read in part, is TGCGCCAGCAGCACCGGGGGTGGGCGTGAGACC. Translating it yields CASSTGGGRET. The full CDR3 sequence reads CASSTGGGRETQYF.

Notes on this clone: The CDR3 is cut off 3 residues early in the read; its end comes from the germline J gene. V is TRBV30 and J is TRBJ1-6, with D possibly matching TRBD1 (5 bases). Germline loops: CDR1 GTSNPN, CDR2 SVGIG (reference sequence). The V end was cut by 1 base, the J end by 0 bases, with 16 bases between. CDR3 length equals 18 residues. The CDR3 sequence: CAWSALRDSRSYNSPLHF. The covered CDR3 bases are TGTGCCTGGAGTGCACTTCGGGACTCCCGCTCCTATAATTCACCC.

On this clone itself: Sequencing ends 3 residues short of the CDR3 end; the germline J gene provides the rest. The gene calls are TRBV28 and TRBJ2-7; 10 positions match TRBD2. CDR3 length: 15 residues. V was pared by 9 bases and J by 4 bases, with 12 bases of the junction left unmatched. Germline-derived CDR1 and CDR2 are MDHEN and SYDVKM. The CDR3 region is CASRAGGTSEYEQYF. Partial CDR3 DNA: TGTGCCAGTCGCGCAGGCGGGACTAGCGAATACGAG.

A remark on this clone: From the germline J gene comes the end of the CDR3, since the read stops 3 residues before it. At the DNA level, this CDR3 is encoded by other sequences in the same sample as well. The chain couples TRBV20-1 to TRBJ1-1, with a tentative D call TRBD1 (5 bases). The CDR3 extends over 13 amino acids. V lost 3 bases, J lost 2 bases, and 10 bases lay in between. Germline CDR1 DFQATT, CDR2 SNEGSKA (reference sequence). CDR3 DNA, as far as it was read: TGCAGTGCTAGCGGCGGGGCCAACACTGAA. Amino acid sequence: CSASGGANTE. The full CDR3 reads CSASGGANTEAFF.

Concerning this clone: The read stops 3 residues short of the end of the CDR3; the missing end is completed from the germline J gene. The rearrangement uses TRBV5-1 and TRBJ2-5; TRBD2 aligns across 12 bases. The V gene's germline CDR1 is SGHRS and CDR2 YFSETQ. With 1 base clipped from V and 5 bases from J, the junction kept 6 bases outside the gene matches. This CDR3 comprises 16 residues. The CDR3 sequence: CASSLYSTSGSETQYF. The DNA read from the CDR3 is TGCGCCAGCAGCTTGTATTCGACTAGCGGGAGTGAGACC.

To note about this clone: The read ends 3 residues shy of where the CDR3 ends; the end is completed using the germline J gene. V gene TRBV18 combines with J gene TRBJ1-5; D not certain. CDR3 length equals 14 residues. Trimming cost V 6 bases and J 0 bases, with 9 bases left between them. Germline CDR1 and CDR2: KGHSH and LQKENI. CDR3 loop: CASSPDSSNQPQHF. The CDR3 DNA, read in part, is TGTGCCAGCTCCCCGGACTCTAGCAATCAGCCC.

With respect to this clone: Read data end 3 residues before the CDR3 end; the end is taken from the germline J gene. The chain employs TRBV7-9 and TRBJ1-6; D is undetermined. The CDR3 spans 14 residues. The germline V gene has CDR1 SEHNR and CDR2 FQNEAQ (reference sequence). The V gene lost 10 bases and the J gene lost 7 bases, with 17 bases spanning the gap. The CDR3 spells CATDGVTGNSPLHF. Partial CDR3 DNA: TGTGCCACAGACGGGGTCACGGGAAATTCACCC.

Regarding this clone: One end of the junction does not line up with germline, which may come from a read error. The CDR3 extends 3 residues past the end of the read, so its final part is completed from the germline J gene. Additional DNA sequences in this sample encode the identical CDR3. The rearrangement joins TRBV18 to TRBJ1-3; D perhaps matches TRBD1 (5 bases). This CDR3 region has 19 residues. Germline CDR1 is KGHSH and CDR2 is LQKENI. The covered CDR3 bases are TGTGCCAGCTCACTCCTTACTCAGGGATTCCAGGATACTGGAAACACA. Translating gives CASSLLTQGFQDTGNT. The whole CDR3 reads CASSLLTQGFQDTGNTIYF.

In regard to this clone: The read stops 3 residues short of the end of the CDR3; the missing end is completed from the germline J gene. This chain uses TRBV5-5 with TRBJ1-5, with D possibly TRBD1 on 5 matching bases. Germline lookup yields CDR1 SGHKS and CDR2 YYEKEE (reference sequence). The CDR3 runs to 13 residues. The V and J ends lost 4 bases and 1 base respectively, with 6 bases between them. The CDR3 DNA, read in part, is TGTGCCAGCAGCGAGGGGAGCAATCAGCCC. Translated: CASSEGSNQP. The full CDR3 sequence reads CASSEGSNQPQHF.

Worth noting for this clone: Sequence at one end of the junction differs from germline and may be a read error. Read sequence stops 3 residues before the CDR3 end, and the germline J gene provides the missing end. The genes are TRBV29-1 and TRBJ2-5; TRBD1 aligns across 9 bases. The V gene's germline CDR1 is SQVTM and CDR2 ANQGSEA. The CDR3 is made up of 13 amino acids. The CDR3 bases that were read are TGCGGCGTTTCCGGGACAGGGCTGGAGACC. Translating it yields CGVSGTGLET. The CDR3 in full is CGVSGTGLETQYF.

Comment on this clone: The CDR3 is cut off 3 residues early in the read; its end comes from the germline J gene. The chain is built from TRBV29-1 and TRBJ2-5; D uncertain. Germline V gene sequence: CDR1 SQVTM, CDR2 ANQGSEA. CDR3 length: 13 amino acids. The CDR3 loop reads CSVARPGTDTQYF. The CDR3 bases that were read are TGCAGCGTTGCCCGCCCAGGCACAGATACC.

About this clone itself: The CDR3 end is not reached by the read, which stops 3 residues before it; the germline J gene fills it in. This same CDR3 is encoded by further DNA sequences in the sample. The chain employs TRBV6-2 or TRBV6-3 and TRBJ1-1, with TRBD1 matching over 9 bases. The V gene's germline CDR1 is MNHEY and CDR2 SVGEGT. The CDR3 sequence is 15 residues long. The trim removed 5 bases at V and 4 bases at J, leaving 8 bases unmatched. CDR3 amino acids: CASSIPGTGPTEAFF. Incomplete CDR3 DNA: TGTGCCAGCAGTATCCCCGGGACAGGGCCCACTGAA.

The CDR3 is CASSFHGTAKETQYF. CDR3 DNA, as far as it was read: TGCGCCAGCAGCTTTCACGGGACAGCTAAAGAGACG. The chain links TRBV5-1 to TRBJ2-3; 7 nucleotides agree with TRBD1. The read stops 3 residues short of the end of the CDR3; the missing end is completed from the germline J gene. CDR3 size: 15 residues. From germline, CDR1 is SGHRS and CDR2 YFSETQ.

With regard to this clone: The CDR3 end falls 3 residues outside the read, so it is completed with the germline J gene. The chain couples TRBV5-1 to TRBJ2-2, with D possibly being TRBD1 (6 bases). This CDR3 comprises 15 residues. Germline CDR1 and CDR2: SGHRS and YFSETQ. CDR3 residues: CASSAAGERYSPLFF. The sequenced part of the CDR3 DNA is TGCGCCAGCAGCGCCGCAGGGGAGAGGTATTCACCG.

Comments on this clone: The DNA ends 3 residues before the CDR3 does, and the rest of the CDR3 is filled in from the germline J gene. The chain links TRBV18 to TRBJ2-3; 12 positions match TRBD1. Germline V gene data show CDR1 as KGHSH and CDR2 as LQKENI. This CDR3 comprises 17 residues. J lost 3 bases, V lost 2 bases, and 6 bases had no gene match. CDR3 sequence: CASSPGTGGSGTDTQYF. The CDR3 bases that were read are TGTGCCAGCTCACCAGGGACAGGGGGCAGCGGAACAGATACG.

Notes on this clone: Sequencing ends 3 residues short of the CDR3 end; the germline J gene provides the rest. The genes are TRBV29-1 and TRBJ1-1, with 7 bases aligning to TRBD1. The CDR3 length is 10 residues. Looked up from germline, CDR1 is SQVTM and CDR2 is ANQGSEA. CDR3 sequence reads: CSFGDREAFF. Partial CDR3 DNA: TGCAGCTTTGGGGACAGAGAA.

On this clone: The read finishes 3 residues shy of the CDR3 end, and the germline J gene is used to complete it. This chain uses TRBV19 with TRBJ2-4; TRBD2 might be the D (5 bases). This CDR3 is built from 14 residues. Germline V gene data show CDR1 as LNHDA and CDR2 as SQIVND (reference sequence). Incomplete CDR3 DNA: TGTGCCAGTAGTATTAACTCCCTTGACTATGGT. Translating gives CASSINSLDYG. The full CDR3 sequence reads CASSINSLDYGQYF.

Points on this clone: The read finishes 3 residues shy of the CDR3 end, and the germline J gene is used to complete it. This chain connects TRBV7-8 to TRBJ2-5; 9 nucleotides match TRBD1. V was clipped by 5 bases and J by 5 bases; unmatched bases: 9. The CDR3 contains 15 residues. Germline-derived CDR1 and CDR2 are SGHVS and FQNEAQ. This CDR3 is CASSPRDRVGETQYF. CDR3 DNA (partial): TGTGCCAGCAGCCCTCGGGACAGGGTGGGGGAGACC.